This T cell receptor beta chain was obtained from a study of blood T cell repertoires in COVID-19. Study context: The cDNA or gDNA used as material had been derived from T cells, B-cell-depleted T cells, or PBMCs.

Authors' methods: Reference gene primer amplification yielded estimated nucleated cell counts. Clones were sequenced by immunoSEQ multiplex PCR, and TCRdb holds only the in-frame ones, with some missing. That table gives V, J and clone size, and the DNA gave D and trimming. The repertoire holds some 25,000 clones, with 82% as singletons. Germline loops: CDR1 SGHTA, CDR2 FQGNSA. The V gene end was trimmed by 11 bases and the J gene end by 0 bases; junction bases not matched to a gene: 12. The CDR3 has 16 amino acids. This receptor was identified in a human donor in a cohort sampled during active COVID-19. The rearrangement joins TRBV7-2 to TRBJ2-2; 7 positions agree with TRBD2. Sequences were obtained from peripheral blood. CDR3 in amino acids: CAGGGAFRTNTGELFF. CDR3 nucleotides: TGTGCCGGGGGGGGAGCCTTCCGAACGAACACCGGGGAGCTGTTTTTT.